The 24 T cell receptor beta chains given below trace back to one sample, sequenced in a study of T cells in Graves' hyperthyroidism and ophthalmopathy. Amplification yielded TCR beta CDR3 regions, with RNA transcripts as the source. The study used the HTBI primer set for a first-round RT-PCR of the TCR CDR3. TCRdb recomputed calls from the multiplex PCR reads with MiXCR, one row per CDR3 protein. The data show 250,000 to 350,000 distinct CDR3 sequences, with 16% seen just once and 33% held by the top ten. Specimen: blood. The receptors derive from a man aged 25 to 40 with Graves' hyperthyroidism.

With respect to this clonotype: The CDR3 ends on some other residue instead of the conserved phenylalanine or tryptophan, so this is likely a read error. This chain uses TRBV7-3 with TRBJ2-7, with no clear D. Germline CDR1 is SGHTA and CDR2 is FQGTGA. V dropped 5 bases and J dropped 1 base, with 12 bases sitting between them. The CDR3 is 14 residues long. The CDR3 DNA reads TGTGCCAGCAGCCCCGCCCCGACTTCCTACGAGCAGTACCTC. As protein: CASSPAPTSYEQYL.

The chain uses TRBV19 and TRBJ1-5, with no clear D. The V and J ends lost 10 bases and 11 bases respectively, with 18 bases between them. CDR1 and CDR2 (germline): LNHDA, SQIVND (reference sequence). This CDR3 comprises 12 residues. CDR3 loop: CATKAESRTQHF. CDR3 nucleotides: TGTGCCACCAAGGCCGAGAGCCGGACCCAGCATTTT.

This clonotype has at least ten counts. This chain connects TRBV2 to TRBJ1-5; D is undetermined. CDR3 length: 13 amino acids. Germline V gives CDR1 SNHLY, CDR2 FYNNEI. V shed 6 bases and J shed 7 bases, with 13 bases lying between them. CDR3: CASRREGGQPQHF. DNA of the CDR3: TGTGCCAGCAGGAGGGAGGGCGGACAGCCCCAGCATTTT.

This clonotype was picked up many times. CDR3: CASSWQAGRTDTQYF. CDR3 sequence (DNA): TGTGCCAGCAGTTGGCAAGCGGGACGCACAGATACGCAGTATTTT. This sequence joins TRBV6-1 and TRBJ2-3, with 7 positions matching TRBD2. V lost 5 bases and J lost 1; bases outside the gene matches: 6. Germline CDR1 MNHNS, CDR2 SASEGT. This CDR3 is 15 amino acids long.

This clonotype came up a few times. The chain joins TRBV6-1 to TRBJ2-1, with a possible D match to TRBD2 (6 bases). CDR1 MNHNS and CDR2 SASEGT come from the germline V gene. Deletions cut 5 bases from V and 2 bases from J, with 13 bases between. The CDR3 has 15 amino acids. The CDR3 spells CASSSLARTYNEQFF. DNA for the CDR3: TGTGCCAGCAGTTCTCTAGCGAGAACCTACAATGAGCAGTTCTTC.

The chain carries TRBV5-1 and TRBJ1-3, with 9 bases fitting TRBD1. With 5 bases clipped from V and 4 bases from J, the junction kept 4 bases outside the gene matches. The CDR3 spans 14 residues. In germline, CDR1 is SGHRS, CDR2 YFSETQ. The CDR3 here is CASRWTGEGNTIYF. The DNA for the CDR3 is TGCGCCAGCAGATGGACAGGGGAAGGAAACACCATATATTTT.

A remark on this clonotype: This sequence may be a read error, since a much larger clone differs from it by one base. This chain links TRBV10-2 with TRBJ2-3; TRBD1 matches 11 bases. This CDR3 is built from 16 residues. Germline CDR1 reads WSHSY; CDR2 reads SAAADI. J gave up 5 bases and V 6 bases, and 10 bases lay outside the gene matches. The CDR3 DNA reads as TGCGCCAGCAGCAGCCTCGGACAGGGGGCTCAAGATACGCAGTATTTT. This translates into CASSSLGQGAQDTQYF.

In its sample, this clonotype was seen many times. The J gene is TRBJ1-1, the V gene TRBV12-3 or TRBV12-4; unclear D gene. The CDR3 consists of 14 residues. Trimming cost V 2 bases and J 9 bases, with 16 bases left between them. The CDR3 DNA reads TGTGCCAGCAGTTTAATGGTATCCGTTTCTAAAGCTTTCTTT. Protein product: CASSLMVSVSKAFF.

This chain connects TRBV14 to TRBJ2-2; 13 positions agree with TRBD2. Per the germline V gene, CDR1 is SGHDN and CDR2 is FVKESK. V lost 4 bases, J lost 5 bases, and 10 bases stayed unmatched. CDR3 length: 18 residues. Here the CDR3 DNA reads TGTGCCAGCAGCCCTCGGACTAGCGGGAGCCGAATTACCGGGGAGCTGTTTTTT. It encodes CASSPRTSGSRITGELFF.

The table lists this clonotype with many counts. CDR3 region: CASSEQGAYNEQFF. CDR3 sequence (DNA): TGTGCCAGCAGTGAACAGGGGGCATACAATGAGCAGTTCTTC. This chain links TRBV25-1 with TRBJ2-1; 8 bases map to TRBD1. Germline V gene lookup returns CDR1 MGHDK and CDR2 SYGVNS. The CDR3 sequence is 14 residues long. With V trimmed by 2 bases and J by 4 bases, 1 base remained unmatched.

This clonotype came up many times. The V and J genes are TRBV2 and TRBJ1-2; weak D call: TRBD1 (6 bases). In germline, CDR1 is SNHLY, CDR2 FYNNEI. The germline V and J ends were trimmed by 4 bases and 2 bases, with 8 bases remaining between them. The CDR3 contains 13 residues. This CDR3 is CASSGTGNYGYTF. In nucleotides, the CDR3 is TGTGCCAGCAGTGGTACAGGGAACTATGGCTACACCTTC.

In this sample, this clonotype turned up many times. CDR3 DNA: TGTGCCAGCAGTTCAGAGGGGCGAGGATGGGGCCTCACAGATACGCAGTATTTT. Its protein product is CASSSEGRGWGLTDTQYF. The genes are TRBV27 and TRBJ2-3, with D tentatively TRBD1 or TRBD2 (5 bases each). The V gene's germline CDR1 is MNHEY and CDR2 SMNVEV (reference sequence). CDR3 length: 18 residues. Trimming removed 4 bases at V and 2 bases at J, with 22 bases between.

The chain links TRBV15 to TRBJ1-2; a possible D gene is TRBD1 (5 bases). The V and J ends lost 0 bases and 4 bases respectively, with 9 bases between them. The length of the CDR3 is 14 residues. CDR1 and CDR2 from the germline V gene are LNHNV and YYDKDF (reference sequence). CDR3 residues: CATSREPRGYGYTF. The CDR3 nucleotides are TGTGCCACCAGCAGAGAACCGAGGGGCTATGGCTACACCTTC.

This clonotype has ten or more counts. CDR3 protein: CASSPQYF. In DNA, the CDR3 is TGTGCCAGCAGCCCTCAGTACTTC. The chain joins TRBV7-9 to TRBJ2-4; no firm D call. Germline CDR1 SEHNR, CDR2 FQNEAQ (reference sequence). The CDR3 length is 8 residues. Trimming removed 5 bases at V and 12 bases at J, with 2 bases between. Based on the CDR3 plus reference TRBV7-9 and TRBJ2-4, the full variable domain is DTGVSQNPRHKITKRGQNVTFRCDPISEHNRLYWYRQTLGQGPEFLTYFQNEAQLEKSRLLSDRFSAERPKGSFSTLEIQRTEQGDSAMYLCASSPQYFGAGTRLSVL.

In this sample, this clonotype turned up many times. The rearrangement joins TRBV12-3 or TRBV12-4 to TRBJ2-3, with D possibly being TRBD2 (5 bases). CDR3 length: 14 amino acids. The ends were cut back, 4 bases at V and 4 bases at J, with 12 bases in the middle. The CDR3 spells CASSSHFGADTQYF. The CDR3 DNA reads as TGTGCCAGCAGTTCTCATTTCGGGGCAGATACGCAGTATTTT.

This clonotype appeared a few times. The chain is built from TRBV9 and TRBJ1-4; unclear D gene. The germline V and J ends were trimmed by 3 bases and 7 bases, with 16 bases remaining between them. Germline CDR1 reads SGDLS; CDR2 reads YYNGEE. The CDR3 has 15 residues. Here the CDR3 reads CASSAEPRAGEKLFF. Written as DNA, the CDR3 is TGTGCCAGCAGCGCCGAACCCCGGGCCGGTGAAAAACTGTTTTTT.

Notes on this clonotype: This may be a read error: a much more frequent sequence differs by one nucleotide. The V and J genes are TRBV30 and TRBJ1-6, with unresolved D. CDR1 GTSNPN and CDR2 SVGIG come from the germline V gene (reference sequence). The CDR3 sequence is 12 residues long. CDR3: CARRPWNSPLHF. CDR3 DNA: TGTGCCAGGAGGCCTTGGAATTCACCCCTCCACTTT.

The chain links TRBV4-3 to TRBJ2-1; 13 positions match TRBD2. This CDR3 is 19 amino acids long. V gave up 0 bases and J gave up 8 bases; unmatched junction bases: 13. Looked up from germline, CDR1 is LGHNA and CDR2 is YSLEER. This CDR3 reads CASSQEEIGLAGAGDEQFF. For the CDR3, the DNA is TGCGCCAGCAGCCAAGAAGAGATTGGACTAGCGGGAGCTGGGGATGAGCAGTTCTTC.

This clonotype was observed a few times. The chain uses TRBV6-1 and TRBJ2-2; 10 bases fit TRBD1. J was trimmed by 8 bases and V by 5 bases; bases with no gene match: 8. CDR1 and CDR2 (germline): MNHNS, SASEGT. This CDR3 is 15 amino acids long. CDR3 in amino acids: CASSRQGAFRGELFF. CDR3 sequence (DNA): TGTGCCAGCAGTCGACAGGGGGCATTTAGGGGGGAGCTGTTTTTT.

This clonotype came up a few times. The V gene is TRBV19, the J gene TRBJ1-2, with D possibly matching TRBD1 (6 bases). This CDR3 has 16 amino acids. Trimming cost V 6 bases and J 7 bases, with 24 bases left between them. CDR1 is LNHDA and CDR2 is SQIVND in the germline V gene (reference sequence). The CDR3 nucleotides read TGTGCCAGTAGCCGCCCCCAAGACAGGTGGAGGTTTGGCTACACCTTC. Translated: CASSRPQDRWRFGYTF.

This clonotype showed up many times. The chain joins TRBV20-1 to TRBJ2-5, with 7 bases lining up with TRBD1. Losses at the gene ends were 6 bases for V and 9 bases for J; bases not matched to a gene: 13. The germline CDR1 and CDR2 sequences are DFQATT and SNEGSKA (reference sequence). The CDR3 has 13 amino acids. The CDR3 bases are TGCAGTGCCGCTGACAGGGTCAAAGGGGCCCAGTACTTC. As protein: CSAADRVKGAQYF.

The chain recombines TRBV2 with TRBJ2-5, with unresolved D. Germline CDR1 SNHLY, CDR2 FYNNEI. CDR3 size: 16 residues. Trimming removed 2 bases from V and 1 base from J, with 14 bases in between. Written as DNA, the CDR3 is TGTGCCAGCAGTGAAAGAGACATAAATTTCCAAGAGACCCAGTACTTC. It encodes CASSERDINFQETQYF.

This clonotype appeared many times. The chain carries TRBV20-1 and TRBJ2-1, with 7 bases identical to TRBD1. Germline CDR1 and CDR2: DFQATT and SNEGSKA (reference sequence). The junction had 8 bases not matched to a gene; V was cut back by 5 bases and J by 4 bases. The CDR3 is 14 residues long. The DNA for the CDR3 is TGCAGTGCTCCGACTTCACAGGGGTACAATGAGCAGTTCTTC. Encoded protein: CSAPTSQGYNEQFF.

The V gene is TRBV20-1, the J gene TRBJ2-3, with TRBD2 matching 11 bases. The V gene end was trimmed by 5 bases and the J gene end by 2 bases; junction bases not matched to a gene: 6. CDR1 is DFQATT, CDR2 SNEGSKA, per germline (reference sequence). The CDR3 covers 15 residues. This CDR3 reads CSAALAGGDTDTQYF. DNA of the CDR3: TGCAGTGCTGCCCTAGCGGGAGGAGACACAGATACGCAGTATTTT.